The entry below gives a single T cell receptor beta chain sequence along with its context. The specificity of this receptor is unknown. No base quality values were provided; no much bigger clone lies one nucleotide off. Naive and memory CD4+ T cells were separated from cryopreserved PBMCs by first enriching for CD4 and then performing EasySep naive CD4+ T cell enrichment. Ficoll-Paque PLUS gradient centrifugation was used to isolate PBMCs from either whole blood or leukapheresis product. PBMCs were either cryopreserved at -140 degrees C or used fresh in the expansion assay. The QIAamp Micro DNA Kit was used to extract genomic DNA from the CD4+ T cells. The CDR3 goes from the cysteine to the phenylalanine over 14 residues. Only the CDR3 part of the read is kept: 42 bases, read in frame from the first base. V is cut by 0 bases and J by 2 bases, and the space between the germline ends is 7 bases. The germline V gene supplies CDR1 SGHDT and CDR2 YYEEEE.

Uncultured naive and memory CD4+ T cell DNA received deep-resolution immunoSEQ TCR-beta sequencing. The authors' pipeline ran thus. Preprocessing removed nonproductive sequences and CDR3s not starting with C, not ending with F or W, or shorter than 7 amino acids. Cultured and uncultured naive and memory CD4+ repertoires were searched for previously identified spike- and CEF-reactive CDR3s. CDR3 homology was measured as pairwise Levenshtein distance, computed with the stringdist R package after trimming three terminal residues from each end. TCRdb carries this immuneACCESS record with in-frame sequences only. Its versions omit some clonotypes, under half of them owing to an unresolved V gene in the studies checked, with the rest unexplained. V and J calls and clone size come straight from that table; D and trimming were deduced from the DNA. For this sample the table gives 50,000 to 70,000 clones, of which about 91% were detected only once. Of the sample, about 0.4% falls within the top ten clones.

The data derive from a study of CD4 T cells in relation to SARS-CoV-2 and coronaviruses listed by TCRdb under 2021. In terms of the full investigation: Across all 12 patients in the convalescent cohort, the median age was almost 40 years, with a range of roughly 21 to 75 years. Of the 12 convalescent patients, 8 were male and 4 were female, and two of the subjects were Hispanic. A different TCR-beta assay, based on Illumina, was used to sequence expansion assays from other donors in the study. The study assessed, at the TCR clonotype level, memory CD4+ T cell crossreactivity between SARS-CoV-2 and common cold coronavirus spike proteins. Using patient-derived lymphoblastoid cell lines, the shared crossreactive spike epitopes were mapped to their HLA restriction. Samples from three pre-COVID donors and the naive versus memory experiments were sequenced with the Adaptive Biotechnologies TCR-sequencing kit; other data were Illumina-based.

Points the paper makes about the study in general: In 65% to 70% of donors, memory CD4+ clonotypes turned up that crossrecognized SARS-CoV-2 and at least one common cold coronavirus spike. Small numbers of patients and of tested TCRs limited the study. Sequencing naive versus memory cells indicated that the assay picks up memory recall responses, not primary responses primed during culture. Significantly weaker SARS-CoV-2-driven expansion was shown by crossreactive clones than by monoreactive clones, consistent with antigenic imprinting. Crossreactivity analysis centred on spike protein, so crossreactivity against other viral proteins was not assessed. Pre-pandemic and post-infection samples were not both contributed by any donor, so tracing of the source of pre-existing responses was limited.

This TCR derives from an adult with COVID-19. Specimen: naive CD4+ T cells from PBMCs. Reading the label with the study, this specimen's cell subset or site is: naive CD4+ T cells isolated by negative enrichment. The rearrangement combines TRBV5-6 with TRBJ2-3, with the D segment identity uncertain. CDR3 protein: CASSLGGPTDTQYF. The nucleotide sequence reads TGTGCCAGCAGCTTGGGCGGCCCCACAGATACGCAGTATTTT.